A selection of T cell receptor beta chains follows, all from one sample in a study of regulatory T cells in long-lasting Graves disease. TCRdb analysed the multiplex PCR reads with MiXCR anew, one entry per CDR3 protein. The table has over 300,000 distinct CDR3 sequences, roughly a fifth seen once; the top ten hold roughly 29%. The material was peripheral blood mononuclear cells (PBMCs), obtained when the disease was refractory, from a patient treated with antithyroid drugs. The receptors originated from a female donor with Graves disease. Both conserved end residues are trimmed from each CDR3. The D gene is left open where the match is weak.

d_call j_call v_call cdr3_aa
. TRBJ2-2 TRBV15 ATSSGTGELF
. TRBJ1-6 TRBV5-1 ASSFRQGKNSPLH
. TRBJ1-2 TRBV7-9 ASSLAGAPGYT
. TRBJ2-7 TRBV5-6 ASSFEGSLYGEQY
. TRBJ2-3 TRBV2 ASRAHGAADTQY
. TRBJ2-5 TRBV12-3/TRBV12-4 ASSLVDWRAQETQY
TRBD2 TRBJ2-5 TRBV20-1 SATNPSGRAWETQY
TRBD1 TRBJ2-2 TRBV3-1 ASSHPGQKNTGELF
. TRBJ1-1 TRBV13 ASSSYSGPNTEAF
. TRBJ2-5 TRBV7-8 VSRRDRQETQY
. TRBJ1-4 TRBV20-1 SASLGADEKLF
TRBD1 TRBJ2-5 TRBV20-1 SATRQGAGSTGETQY
. TRBJ2-3 TRBV5-1 ASSLEPRAGTDTQY
. TRBJ2-7 TRBV28 ATNSWGKYEQY
. TRBJ2-7 TRBV6-2/TRBV6-3 ASSESLTRTAQQY
. TRBJ1-6 TRBV7-2 ASSFPPSGRPNWTLH
. TRBJ1-6 TRBV5-1 ASSYSTGTLYNSPLH
. TRBJ1-1 TRBV2 ASTDGVNTEAF
. TRBJ2-7 TRBV4-2 ASAGQRSYEQY
. TRBJ1-1 TRBV12-3/TRBV12-4 ASSHRQVAF
. TRBJ1-2 TRBV20-1 SAPRAGNLNYGYT
. TRBJ1-1 TRBV4-3 ASSQVEGNQAEAF
. TRBJ2-7 TRBV12-3/TRBV12-4 ASSLQYPSYEQY
. TRBJ1-5 TRBV3-1 ASSQVRGPQH
. TRBJ1-3 TRBV27 ASSLSRGNTIY
TRBD2 TRBJ2-7 TRBV28 ASRPGTSGNYEQY
. TRBJ1-2 TRBV6-1 ASSRAGVEYGYT
. TRBJ1-3 TRBV20-1 SARARSVGQSFRGNTIY
TRBD1 TRBJ1-2 TRBV30 AWSGDRVYT
. TRBJ1-1 TRBV7-9 ASSSNMNTEAF
TRBD1 TRBJ1-2 TRBV10-2 ASSGQAFYGYT
. TRBJ2-7 TRBV28 ASSLTSVVGSYEQY
TRBD2 TRBJ2-4 TRBV6-1 ASSEVGTSGSTAKNIQY
TRBD1 TRBJ2-7 TRBV10-3 AISEGDSLREQY
. TRBJ1-5 TRBV4-3 ASSQEGAFGPQH
. TRBJ2-7 TRBV9 ASSRGGGLYEQY
. TRBJ2-6 TRBV18 ASSGLDWANVLT
TRBD2 TRBJ2-7 TRBV27 ASKPSGGSYEQY
. TRBJ2-7 TRBV12-3/TRBV12-4 ASSNRYEQY
TRBD1 TRBJ2-4 TRBV7-2 ASSPDRGVKNIQY
TRBD1 TRBJ1-1 TRBV7-9 ASSPDPGGGNTEAF
. TRBJ2-1 TRBV11-2 ASSLGSSDYNEQF